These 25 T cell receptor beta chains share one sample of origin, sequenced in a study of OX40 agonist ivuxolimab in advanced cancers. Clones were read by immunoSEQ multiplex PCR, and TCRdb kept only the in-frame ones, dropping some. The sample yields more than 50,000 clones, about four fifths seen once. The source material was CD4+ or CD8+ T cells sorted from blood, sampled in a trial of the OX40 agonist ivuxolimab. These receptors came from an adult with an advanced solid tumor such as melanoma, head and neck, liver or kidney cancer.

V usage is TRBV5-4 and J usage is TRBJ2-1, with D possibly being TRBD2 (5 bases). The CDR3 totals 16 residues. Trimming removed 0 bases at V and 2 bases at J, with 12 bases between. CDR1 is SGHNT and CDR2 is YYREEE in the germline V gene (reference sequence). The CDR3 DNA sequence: TGTGCCAGCAGCTTGGGTAGCGACCGTACCTACAATGAGCAGTTCTTC. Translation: CASSLGSDRTYNEQFF.

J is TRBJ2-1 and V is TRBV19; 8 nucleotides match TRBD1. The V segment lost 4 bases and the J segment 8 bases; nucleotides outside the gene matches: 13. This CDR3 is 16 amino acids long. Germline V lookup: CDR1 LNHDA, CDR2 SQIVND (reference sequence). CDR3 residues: CASSKTDRGFRDEQFF. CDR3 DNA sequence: TGTGCCAGTAGTAAAACCGACAGGGGATTTAGGGATGAGCAGTTCTTC.

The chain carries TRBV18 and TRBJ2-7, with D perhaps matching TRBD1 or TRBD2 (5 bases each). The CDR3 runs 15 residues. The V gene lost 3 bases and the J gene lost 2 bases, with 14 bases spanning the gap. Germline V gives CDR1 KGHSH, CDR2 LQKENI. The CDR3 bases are TGTGCCAGCTCACCGGGTCAGGGACCGACCTACGAGCAGTACTTC. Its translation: CASSPGQGPTYEQYF. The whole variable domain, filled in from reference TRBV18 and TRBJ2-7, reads NAGVMQNPRHLVRRRGQEARLRCSPMKGHSHVYWYRQLPEEGLKFMVYLQKENIIDESGMPKERFSAEFPKEGPSILRIQQVVRGDSAAYFCASSPGQGPTYEQYFGPGTRLTVT.

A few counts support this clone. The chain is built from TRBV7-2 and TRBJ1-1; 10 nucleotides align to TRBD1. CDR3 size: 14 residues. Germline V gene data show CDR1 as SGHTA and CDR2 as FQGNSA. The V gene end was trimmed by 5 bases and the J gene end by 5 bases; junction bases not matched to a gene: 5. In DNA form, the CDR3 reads TGTGCCAGCAGCCGGGACAGGGGTGGGACTGAAGCTTTCTTT. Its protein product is CASSRDRGGTEAFF.

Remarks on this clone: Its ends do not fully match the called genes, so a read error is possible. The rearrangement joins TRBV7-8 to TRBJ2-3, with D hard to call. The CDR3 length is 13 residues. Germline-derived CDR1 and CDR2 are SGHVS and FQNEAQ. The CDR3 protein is CASSLGTSDTEYF. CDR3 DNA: TGTGCCAGCAGCTTAGGGACCTCGGATACGGAGTATTTT.

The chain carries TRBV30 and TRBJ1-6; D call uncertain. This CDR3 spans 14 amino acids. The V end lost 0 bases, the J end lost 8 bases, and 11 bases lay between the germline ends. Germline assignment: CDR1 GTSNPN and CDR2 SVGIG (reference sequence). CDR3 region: CAWSVSGRYSPLHF. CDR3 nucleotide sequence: TGTGCCTGGAGTGTTTCCGGGCGGTATTCACCCCTCCACTTT.

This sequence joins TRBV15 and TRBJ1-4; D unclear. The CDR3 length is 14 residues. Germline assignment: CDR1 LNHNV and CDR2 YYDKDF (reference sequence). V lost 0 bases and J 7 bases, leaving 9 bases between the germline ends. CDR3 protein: CATSRDQGSEKLFF. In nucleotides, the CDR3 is TGTGCCACCAGCAGAGATCAAGGCTCTGAAAAACTGTTTTTT. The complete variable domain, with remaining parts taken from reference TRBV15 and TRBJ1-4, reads DAMVIQNPRYQVTQFGKPVTLSCSQTLNHNVMYWYQQKSSQAPKLLFHYYDKDFNNEADTPDNFQSRRPNTSFCFLDIRSPGLGDTAMYLCATSRDQGSEKLFFGSGTQLSVL.

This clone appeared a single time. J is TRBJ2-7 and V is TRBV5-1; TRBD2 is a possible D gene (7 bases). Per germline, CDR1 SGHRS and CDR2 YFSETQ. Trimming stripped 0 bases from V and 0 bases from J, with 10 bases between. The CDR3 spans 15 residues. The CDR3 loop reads CASSLGEGDSYEQYF. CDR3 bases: TGCGCCAGCAGCTTGGGGGAGGGGGACTCCTACGAGCAGTACTTC.

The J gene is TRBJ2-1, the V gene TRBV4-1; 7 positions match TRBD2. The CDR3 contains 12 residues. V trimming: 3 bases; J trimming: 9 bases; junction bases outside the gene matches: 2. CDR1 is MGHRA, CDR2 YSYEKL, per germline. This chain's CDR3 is CASSHWEGEQFF. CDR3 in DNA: TGCGCCAGCAGCCATTGGGAGGGTGAGCAGTTCTTC.

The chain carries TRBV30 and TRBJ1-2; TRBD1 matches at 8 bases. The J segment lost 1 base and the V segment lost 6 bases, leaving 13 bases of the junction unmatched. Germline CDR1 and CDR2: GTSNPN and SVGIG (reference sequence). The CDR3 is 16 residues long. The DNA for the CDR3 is TGTGCCTGTCCCAGTAGTCGGACAGGGAGTAACTATGGCTACACCTTC. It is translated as CACPSSRTGSNYGYTF.

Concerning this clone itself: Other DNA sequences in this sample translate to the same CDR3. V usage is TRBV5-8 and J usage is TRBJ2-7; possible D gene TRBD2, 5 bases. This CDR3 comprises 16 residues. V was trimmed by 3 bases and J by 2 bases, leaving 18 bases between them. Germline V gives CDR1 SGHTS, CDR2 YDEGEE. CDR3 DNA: TGTGCCAGCAGCTCCTATCGCTGGAGGATGGCCTACGAGCAGTACTTC. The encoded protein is CASSSYRWRMAYEQYF.

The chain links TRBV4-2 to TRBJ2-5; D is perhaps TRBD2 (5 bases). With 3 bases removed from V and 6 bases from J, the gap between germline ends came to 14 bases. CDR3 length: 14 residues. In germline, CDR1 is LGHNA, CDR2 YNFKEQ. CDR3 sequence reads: CASSQNEGLQTQYF. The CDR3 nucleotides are TGTGCCAGCAGCCAGAACGAGGGTTTACAGACCCAGTACTTC.

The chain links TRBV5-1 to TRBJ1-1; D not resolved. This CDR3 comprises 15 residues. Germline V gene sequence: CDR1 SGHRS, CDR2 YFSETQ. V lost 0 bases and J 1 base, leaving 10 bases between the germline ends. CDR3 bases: TGCGCCAGCAGCTTGGCCGGCAGTAAGAACACTGAAGCTTTCTTT. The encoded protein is CASSLAGSKNTEAFF.

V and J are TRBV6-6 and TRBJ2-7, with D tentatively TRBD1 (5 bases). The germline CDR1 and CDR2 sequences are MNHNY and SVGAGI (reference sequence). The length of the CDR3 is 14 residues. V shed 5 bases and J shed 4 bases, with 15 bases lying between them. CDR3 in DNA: TGTGCCAGCAGTCCCCGTTTGACAGCATACGAGCAGTACTTC. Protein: CASSPRLTAYEQYF.

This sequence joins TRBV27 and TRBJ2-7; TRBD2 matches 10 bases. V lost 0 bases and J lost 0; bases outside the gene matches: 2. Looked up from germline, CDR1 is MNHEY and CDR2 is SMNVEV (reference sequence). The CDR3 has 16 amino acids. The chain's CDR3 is CASSLSSGRSSYEQYF. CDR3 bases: TGTGCCAGCAGTTTATCTAGCGGGAGGAGCTCCTACGAGCAGTACTTC.

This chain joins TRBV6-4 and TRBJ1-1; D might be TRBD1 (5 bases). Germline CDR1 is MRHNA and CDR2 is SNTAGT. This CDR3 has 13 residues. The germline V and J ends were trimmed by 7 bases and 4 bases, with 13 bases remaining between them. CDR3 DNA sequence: TGTGCCAGCAAATTACGGGGCGGCACTGAAGCTTTCTTT. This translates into CASKLRGGTEAFF.

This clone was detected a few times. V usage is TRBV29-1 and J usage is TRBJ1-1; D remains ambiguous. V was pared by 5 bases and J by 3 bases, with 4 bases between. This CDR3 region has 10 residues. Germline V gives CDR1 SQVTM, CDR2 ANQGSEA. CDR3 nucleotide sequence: TGCAGCGTTCGGGACACTGAAGCTTTCTTT. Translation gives CSVRDTEAFF. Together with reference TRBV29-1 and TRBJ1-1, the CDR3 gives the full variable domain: SAVISQKPSRDICQRGTSLTIQCQVDSQVTMMFWYRQQPGQSLTLIATANQGSEATYESGFVIDKFPISRPNLTFSTLTVSNMSPEDSSIYLCSVRDTEAFFGQGTRLTVV.

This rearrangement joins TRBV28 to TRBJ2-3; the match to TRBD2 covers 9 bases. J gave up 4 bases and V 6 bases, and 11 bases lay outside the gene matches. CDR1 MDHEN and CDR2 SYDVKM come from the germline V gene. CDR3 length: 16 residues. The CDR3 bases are TGTGCCAGCAGGCCCACCTGGGCGGGAGGGCCAGATACGCAGTATTTT. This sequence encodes CASRPTWAGGPDTQYF.

The CDR3 reads CASSLVGESSYNEQFF. CDR3 sequence (DNA): TGCGCCAGCAGCTTGGTGGGGGAGAGCTCCTACAATGAGCAGTTCTTC. The chain combines TRBV5-1 with TRBJ2-1, with D possibly being TRBD1 or TRBD2 (5 bases each). V shed 0 bases and J shed 0 bases, with 10 bases lying between them. The CDR3 runs 16 residues. Germline V gene data show CDR1 as SGHRS and CDR2 as YFSETQ.

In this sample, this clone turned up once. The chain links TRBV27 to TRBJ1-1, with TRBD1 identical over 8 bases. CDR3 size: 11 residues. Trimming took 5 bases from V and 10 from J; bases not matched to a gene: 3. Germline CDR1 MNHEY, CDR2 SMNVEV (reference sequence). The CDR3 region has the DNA TGTGCCAGCAGTCGGACAGGGAGAGCTTTCTTT. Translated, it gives CASSRTGRAFF.

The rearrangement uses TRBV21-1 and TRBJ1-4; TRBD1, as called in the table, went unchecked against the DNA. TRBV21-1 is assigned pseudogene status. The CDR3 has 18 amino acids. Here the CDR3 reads CASSPRGGQGDFNEKLFF. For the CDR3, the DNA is TGTGCCAGCAGCCCCCGGGGGGGACAGGGGGACTTTAATGAAAAACTGTTTTTT.

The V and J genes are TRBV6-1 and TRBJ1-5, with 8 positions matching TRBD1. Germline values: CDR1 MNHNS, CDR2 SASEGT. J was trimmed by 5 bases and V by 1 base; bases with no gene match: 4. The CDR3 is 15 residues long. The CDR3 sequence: CASSEDRGLHQPQHF. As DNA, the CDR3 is TGTGCCAGCAGTGAAGACAGGGGGTTGCATCAGCCCCAGCATTTT.

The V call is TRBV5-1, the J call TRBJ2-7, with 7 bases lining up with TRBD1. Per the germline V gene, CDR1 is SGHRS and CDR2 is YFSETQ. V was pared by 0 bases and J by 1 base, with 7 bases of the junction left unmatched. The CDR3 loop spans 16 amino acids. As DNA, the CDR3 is TGCGCCAGCAGCTTGGGCCAACCGGGACAGTCCTACGAGCAGTACTTC. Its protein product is CASSLGQPGQSYEQYF.

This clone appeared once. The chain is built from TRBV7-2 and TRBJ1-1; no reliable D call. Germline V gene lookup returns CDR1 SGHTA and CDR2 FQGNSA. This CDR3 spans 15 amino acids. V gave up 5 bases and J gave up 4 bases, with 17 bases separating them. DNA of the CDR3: TGTGCCAGCAGCACAAGTGCTGTGACGGGCACTGAAGCTTTCTTT. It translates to CASSTSAVTGTEAFF.

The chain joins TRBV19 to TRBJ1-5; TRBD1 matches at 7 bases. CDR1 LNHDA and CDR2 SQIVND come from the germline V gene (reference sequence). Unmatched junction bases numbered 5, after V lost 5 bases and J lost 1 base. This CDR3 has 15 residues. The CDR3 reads CASSRLQGSNQPQHF. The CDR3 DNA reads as TGTGCCAGTAGTCGCCTACAGGGGAGCAATCAGCCCCAGCATTTT.